The source of this TCR beta chain is a study of blood T cell repertoires in COVID-19. Study-level background: PBMCs, B-cell-depleted T cells, or T cells provided the cDNA or gDNA that made up the material.

The CDR3 consists of 13 residues. The V gene's germline CDR1 is MNHEY and CDR2 SMNVEV (reference sequence). V dropped 7 bases and J dropped 6 bases, with 13 bases sitting between them. Authors' methods: The assay estimated nucleated cells by amplifying reference gene primers. Measured with immunoSEQ multiplex PCR; TCRdb has only the in-frame clones, and not every one. The V and J calls and clone size were taken over from that table, and D and trimming were inferred from the DNA. Of more than 95,000 clones listed, 75% to 85% are singletons. The chain is built from TRBV27 and TRBJ1-5, with D uncertain. The receptor was isolated from a woman between 50 and 59 years old with acute or convalescent COVID-19. Sequences were obtained from peripheral blood. The CDR3 here is CASTQTVGQPQHF. The CDR3 coding sequence is TGTGCCAGCACCCAAACAGTGGGTCAGCCCCAGCATTTT.